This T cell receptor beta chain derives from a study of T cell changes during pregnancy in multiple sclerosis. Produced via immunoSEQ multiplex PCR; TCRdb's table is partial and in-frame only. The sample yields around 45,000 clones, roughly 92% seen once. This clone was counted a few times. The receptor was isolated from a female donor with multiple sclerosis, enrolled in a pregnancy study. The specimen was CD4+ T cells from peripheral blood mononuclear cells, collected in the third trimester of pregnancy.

The CDR3 loop is CASHPGQGVQGETQYF. In DNA form, the CDR3 reads TGTGCCAGCCACCCGGGACAGGGGGTTCAGGGAGAGACCCAGTACTTC. This chain connects TRBV9 to TRBJ2-5; 11 positions agree with TRBD1. The CDR3 totals 16 residues. Looked up from germline, CDR1 is SGDLS and CDR2 is YYNGEE. The V gene end was trimmed by 7 bases and the J gene end by 4 bases; junction bases not matched to a gene: 12.